This T cell receptor beta chain was found in a study of T cells in pancreatic ductal adenocarcinoma. No neoadjuvant therapy was given to the selected pancreatic ductal adenocarcinoma patients before their surgery. The assay was immunoSEQ multiplex PCR, and TCRdb's table has in-frame clones only and misses some. This table has some 16,000 clones, roughly 90% appearing once. With 3 bases clipped from V and 2 bases from J, the junction kept 7 bases outside the gene matches. The CDR3 spans 16 residues. CDR1 MNHEY and CDR2 SMNVEV come from the germline V gene (reference sequence). This receptor was identified in a human donor with pancreatic ductal adenocarcinoma. The sequenced material came from PBMCs. This chain links TRBV27 with TRBJ1-1; 9 bases are shared with TRBD1. Here the CDR3 DNA reads TGTGCCAGCAGTTTCGTCGTGGGACAGGGCAACACTGAAGCTTTCTTT. Residues: CASSFVVGQGNTEAFF.